The entry that follows covers one T cell receptor beta chain sequence. Its target is not known. The treatment was: oral pan-JAK inhibitor, 5-10 mg twice daily. Lesional scalp punch biopsies and peripheral blood came from alopecia areata patients. Isolated RNA was reverse transcribed into cDNA used as the sequencing template. Profiled with immunoSEQ multiplex PCR; TCRdb holds only in-frame clones, not every one. The data contain around 70,000 clones, 29% of them singletons. This sample was included in a study of CD8+ T cells in alopecia areata. About the study: The drug, oral tofacitinib, was given to treated patients at 5 to 10 mg twice daily. Tofacitinib lasted 6 to 18 months, then 6 months off drug. Study conclusions and caveats: Patients showed less clear TCR sequence sharing than mice, possibly partly because of HLA diversity.

V was clipped by 6 bases and J by 0 bases; unmatched bases: 6. Germline CDR1 is SQVTM and CDR2 is ANQGSEA. The length of the CDR3 is 14 residues. The TCR sequence derives from a human donor with alopecia areata. The chain employs TRBV29-1 and TRBJ2-3; 7 bases line up with TRBD1. This specimen was CD8+ T cells sorted from blood, taken at week 4, from a patient treated with tofacitinib. DNA for the CDR3: TGCAGCGTGACTCGGGACAGAAGCACAGATACGCAGTATTTT. It encodes CSVTRDRSTDTQYF.